A single sample gave rise to the 19 T cell receptor beta chains below, sequenced in a study of T cells in Graves' hyperthyroidism and ophthalmopathy. The CDR3 regions of TCR beta were amplified from RNA transcripts. First-round RT-PCR targeting the TCR CDR3 was performed with the HTBI primer set. In TCRdb, the multiplex PCR reads were re-called with MiXCR into one record per CDR3 protein. The sample includes more than 550,000 distinct CDR3 sequences, approximately 18% seen only once; the top ten take around 17%. Sequencing was done on a sample of blood. The receptors originated from a woman in her forties or fifties with Graves' hyperthyroidism that later progressed to Graves' ophthalmopathy.

This rearrangement joins TRBV11-2 to TRBJ1-3; 8 bases line up with TRBD1. V lost 5 bases and J lost 1; bases outside the gene matches: 7. The germline V gene encodes CDR1 SGHAT and CDR2 FQNNGV. The CDR3 is made up of 16 amino acids. The CDR3 reads CASSPTGVLSGNTIYF. The CDR3 DNA is TGTGCCAGCAGCCCGACAGGGGTCCTTTCTGGAAACACCATATATTTT.

This chain joins TRBV12-5 and TRBJ2-2; no firm D call. The CDR3 covers 13 residues. The V end was cut by 8 bases, the J end by 1 base, with 8 bases between. Germline loops: CDR1 LGHNT, CDR2 FRNRAP. The chain's CDR3 is CASLNQNTGELFF. Here the CDR3 DNA reads TGTGCTAGTCTTAATCAGAACACCGGGGAGCTGTTTTTT. The full variable domain, its missing parts supplied by reference TRBV12-5 and TRBJ2-2, is DARVTQTPRHKVTEMGQEVTMRCQPILGHNTVFWYRQTMMQGLELLAYFRNRAPLDDSGMPKDRFSAEMPDATLATLKIQPSEPRDSAVYFCASLNQNTGELFFGEGSRLTVL.

The J gene is TRBJ2-5, the V gene TRBV27, with a weak D call TRBD1 (5 bases). V was shortened by 5 bases and J by 5 bases, with 15 bases between the two germline ends. This CDR3 has 14 amino acids. CDR1 is MNHEY, CDR2 SMNVEV, per germline (reference sequence). CDR3 coding DNA: TGTGCCAGCAGTGCCTCACAGGAAGGGGAGACCCAGTACTTC. This sequence encodes CASSASQEGETQYF.

The chain links TRBV6-1 to TRBJ2-3; 12 bases line up with TRBD2. CDR3 length: 18 amino acids. V lost 6 bases to trimming and J lost 2 bases; unmatched junction nucleotides: 12. Germline CDR1 reads MNHNS; CDR2 reads SASEGT. In DNA, the CDR3 is TGTGCCAGCAGCGAGTTGTGGACTAGCGGGAAAAACACAGATACGCAGTATTTT. Residues: CASSELWTSGKNTDTQYF.

This clonotype was picked up many times. The rearrangement uses TRBV6-1 and TRBJ1-6; possibly TRBD1 for D (6 bases). Germline lookup yields CDR1 MNHNS and CDR2 SASEGT. There are 15 residues in the CDR3. V lost 6 bases, J lost 2 bases, and 11 bases lay in between. CDR3 nucleotides: TGTGCCAGCAGCTCGAGACAGGCCTATAATTCACCCCTCCACTTT. Its translation: CASSSRQAYNSPLHF.

This clonotype turned up a few times. V gene TRBV29-1 combines with J gene TRBJ2-5; D might be TRBD1 (6 bases). The germline gives CDR1 SQVTM, CDR2 ANQGSEA. The CDR3 is made up of 11 amino acids. V gave up 4 bases and J gave up 7 bases, with 10 bases separating them. Written as DNA, the CDR3 is TGCAGCGTTGTGGTCAGGGGGACCCAGTACTTC. It encodes CSVVVRGTQYF.

This clonotype was seen a handful of times. The CDR3 DNA sequence: TGCAGTGCTAGAGGGGCAGGGAACAGGGACGATGAAGCTTTCTTT. Its protein product is CSARGAGNRDDEAFF. The chain recombines TRBV20-1 with TRBJ1-1; D may be TRBD1 (6 bases). CDR1 DFQATT and CDR2 SNEGSKA come from the germline V gene (reference sequence). The CDR3 spans 15 residues. The V and J ends lost 1 base and 7 bases respectively, with 19 bases between them.

This clonotype was counted ten times or more. The chain carries TRBV12-3 or TRBV12-4 and TRBJ2-7; 7 positions agree with TRBD1. The CDR3 totals 13 residues. V lost 5 bases, J lost 3 bases, and 4 bases stayed unmatched. The CDR3 DNA follows: TGTGCCAGCAGTCCCCAGGGGGACTACGAGCAGTACTTC. As protein: CASSPQGDYEQYF.

This clonotype was counted between two and nine times. The chain carries TRBV27 and TRBJ1-1; no firm D call. Trimming cost V 5 bases and J 0 bases, with 10 bases left between them. This CDR3 has 14 amino acids. CDR1 and CDR2 from the germline V gene are MNHEY and SMNVEV (reference sequence). This chain's CDR3 is CASSPAHMNTEAFF. CDR3 sequence (DNA): TGTGCCAGCAGTCCGGCCCACATGAACACTGAAGCTTTCTTT.

V is TRBV20-1 and J is TRBJ1-2; TRBD1 is a possible D gene (5 bases). CDR3 length equals 13 residues. Trimming took 7 bases from V and 4 from J, leaving 16 bases between them. CDR1 and CDR2 (germline): DFQATT, SNEGSKA (reference sequence). In nucleotides, the CDR3 is TGCAGTGGAGGGGCCCCTGCGCCCTATGGCTACACCTTC. Amino acid sequence: CSGGAPAPYGYTF.

The chain's CDR3 is CASSLIAGGLGEQFF. The CDR3, as DNA: TGTGCCAGCAGCTTAATAGCGGGGGGGCTTGGTGAGCAGTTCTTC. The gene calls are TRBV7-3 and TRBJ2-1; 11 nucleotides line up with TRBD2. CDR3 length: 15 residues. V shed 1 base, J shed 9 bases, and the junction held 5 bases outside the gene matches. Germline values: CDR1 SGHTA, CDR2 FQGTGA.

This clonotype occurred many times. This chain connects TRBV7-3 to TRBJ2-1, with TRBD2 matching 7 bases. The CDR3 spans 15 residues. V lost 4 bases, J lost 5 bases, and 8 bases stayed unmatched. CDR1 is SGHTA, CDR2 FQGTGA, per germline. CDR3 region: CASSSTGTINNEQFF. CDR3 coding DNA: TGTGCCAGCAGCTCCACCGGGACTATAAACAATGAGCAGTTCTTC. The full variable domain, with the rest looked up from reference TRBV7-3 and TRBJ2-1, is GAGVSQTPSNKVTEKGKYVELRCDPISGHTALYWYRQSLGQGPEFLIYFQGTGAADDSGLPNDRFFAVRPEGSVSTLKIQRTERGDSAVYLCASSSTGTINNEQFFGPGTRLTVL.

There are a few counts of this clonotype. The chain is built from TRBV5-1 and TRBJ2-3; 7 nucleotides line up with TRBD2. The germline CDR1 and CDR2 sequences are SGHRS and YFSETQ. This CDR3 region has 15 residues. Trimming took 1 base from V and 1 from J; bases not matched to a gene: 3. The CDR3, as DNA: TGCGCCAGCAGCTTGAATAGCGGGCGCACAGATACGCAGTATTTT. Its protein product is CASSLNSGRTDTQYF.

The CDR3 here is CASKPEWGTEAFF. CDR3 bases: TGTGCCAGCAAGCCCGAGTGGGGCACTGAAGCTTTCTTT. The chain links TRBV14 to TRBJ1-1; D is ambiguous. V was clipped by 7 bases and J by 4 bases, with 13 bases between them. Per germline, CDR1 SGHDN and CDR2 FVKESK. The CDR3 spans 13 residues.

The chain links TRBV10-2 to TRBJ2-3; 7 nucleotides line up with TRBD1. The CDR3 length is 14 residues. Germline loops: CDR1 WSHSY, CDR2 SAAADI. With 6 bases clipped from V and 3 bases from J, the junction kept 6 bases outside the gene matches. The CDR3 DNA reads TGCGCCAGCAGAGGACAGGTTGGAACAGATACGCAGTATTTT. Translated: CASRGQVGTDTQYF.

This clonotype was seen at least ten times. The rearrangement uses TRBV12-3 or TRBV12-4 and TRBJ2-7; no clear D. The V gene lost 3 bases and the J gene lost 0 bases, with 18 bases spanning the gap. This CDR3 contains 17 residues. Here the CDR3 reads CASSFRGPADPSYEQYF. CDR3 nucleotide sequence: TGTGCCAGCAGTTTTCGTGGGCCTGCGGATCCCTCCTACGAGCAGTACTTC.

This rearrangement joins TRBV11-2 to TRBJ2-3; 9 bases line up with TRBD2. The ends lost 5 bases at V and 3 bases at J; junction bases unmatched: 9. The CDR3 is made up of 16 amino acids. Germline lookup yields CDR1 SGHAT and CDR2 FQNNGV. The CDR3 protein is CASSLSGGLATDTQYF. Here the CDR3 DNA reads TGTGCCAGCAGCCTTAGCGGGGGCCTGGCGACAGATACGCAGTATTTT.

In its sample, this clonotype was seen a few times. V gene TRBV30 combines with J gene TRBJ2-1; D possibly uses TRBD1 or TRBD2 (5 bases each). V was clipped by 5 bases and J by 0 bases, with 11 bases between them. Germline V gene lookup returns CDR1 GTSNPN and CDR2 SVGIG (reference sequence). This CDR3 spans 14 amino acids. CDR3 in amino acids: CAWDGTFSYNEQFF. CDR3 DNA: TGTGCCTGGGATGGGACGTTCTCCTACAATGAGCAGTTCTTC.

The J gene is TRBJ1-2, the V gene TRBV20-1, with TRBD1 matching 11 bases. The CDR3 totals 14 residues. The germline gives CDR1 DFQATT, CDR2 SNEGSKA (reference sequence). V was clipped by 4 bases and J by 4 bases; unmatched bases: 5. The DNA of the CDR3 is TGCAGTGCTACTAGGACAGGGGGCCTCTATGGCTACACCTTC. Residues: CSATRTGGLYGYTF.